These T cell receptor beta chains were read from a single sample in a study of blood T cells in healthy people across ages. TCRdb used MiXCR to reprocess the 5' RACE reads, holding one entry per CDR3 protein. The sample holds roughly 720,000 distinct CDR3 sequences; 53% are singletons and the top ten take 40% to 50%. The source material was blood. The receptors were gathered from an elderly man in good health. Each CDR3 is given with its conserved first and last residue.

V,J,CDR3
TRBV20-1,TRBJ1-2,CSAVDSSVFGYTF
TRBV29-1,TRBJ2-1,CSGARSGEGQFF
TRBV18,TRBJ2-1,CASSPGTGLDEQFF
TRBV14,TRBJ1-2,CASSQDLDTYYGYTF
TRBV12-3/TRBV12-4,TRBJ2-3,CASSDVAAYAYF
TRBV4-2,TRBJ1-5,CASQPGSGDNQPQHF
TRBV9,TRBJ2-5,CASSVGGVDRDQETQYF
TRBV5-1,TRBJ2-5,CASSFRSQETQYF
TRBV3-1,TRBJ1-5,CASSQIGGGDQPQHF
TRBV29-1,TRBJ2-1,CSVEEISSGIYNEQFF
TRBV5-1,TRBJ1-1,CARSLGGQNTEAFF
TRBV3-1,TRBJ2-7,CASSQGRGFPPYEQYF
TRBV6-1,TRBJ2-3,CASILAGGDTQYF
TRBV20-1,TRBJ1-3,CSAGGLHAKGNTIYF
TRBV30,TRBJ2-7,CAWSPSGLAGGFHEQYF
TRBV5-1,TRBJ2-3,CASCKRSTDTQYF
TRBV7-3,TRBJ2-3,CASRRGASTDTQYF
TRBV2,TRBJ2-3,CASSETGLAGAQYF
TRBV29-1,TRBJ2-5,CSGWDREETQYF
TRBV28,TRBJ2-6,CASSPGQGYSGANVLTF
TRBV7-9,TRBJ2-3,CASSLGLAEVTDTQYF
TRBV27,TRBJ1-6,CASSLIQGSRNSPLHF
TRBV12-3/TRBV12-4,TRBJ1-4,CASRPGINEKLFF
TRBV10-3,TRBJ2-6,CAISDSSGANVLTF
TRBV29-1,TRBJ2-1,CSVAAPPGDNEQFF
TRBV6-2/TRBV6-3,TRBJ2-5,CASRPWIRETQYF
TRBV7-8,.,CASSLEVRRETQYF
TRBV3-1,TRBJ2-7,CASSQAVGGVSSYEQYF
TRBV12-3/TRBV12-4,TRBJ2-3,CASSQRQGGYAYF
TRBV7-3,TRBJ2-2,CASSTKPGGVFSGELFF
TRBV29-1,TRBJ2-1,CSVDGGVTYNEQFF
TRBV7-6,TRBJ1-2,CASSLSGTEYGYTF